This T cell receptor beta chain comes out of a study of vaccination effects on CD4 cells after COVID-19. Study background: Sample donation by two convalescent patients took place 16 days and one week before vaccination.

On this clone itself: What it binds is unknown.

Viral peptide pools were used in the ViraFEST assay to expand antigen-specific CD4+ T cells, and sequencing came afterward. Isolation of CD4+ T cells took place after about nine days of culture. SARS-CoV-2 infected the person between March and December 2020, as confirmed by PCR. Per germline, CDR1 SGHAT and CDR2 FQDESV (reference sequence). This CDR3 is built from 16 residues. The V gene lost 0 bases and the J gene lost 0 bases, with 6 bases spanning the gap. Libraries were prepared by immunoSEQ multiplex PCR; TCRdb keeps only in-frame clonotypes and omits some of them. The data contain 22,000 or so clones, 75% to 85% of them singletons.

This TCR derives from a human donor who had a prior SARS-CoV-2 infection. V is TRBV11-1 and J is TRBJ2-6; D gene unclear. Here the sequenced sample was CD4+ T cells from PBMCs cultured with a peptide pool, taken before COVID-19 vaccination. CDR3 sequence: CASSLALASGANVLTF. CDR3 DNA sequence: TGTGCCAGCAGCTTAGCGCTCGCCTCTGGGGCCAACGTCCTGACTTTC.